This paragraph reports one TCR beta chain. Its antigen is not known. Assay: immunoSEQ multiplex PCR; the TCRdb copy retains only in-frame clones and omits some. Here the sample spans approximately 91,000 clones, around 88% being singletons. Healthy donors had no documented immune events, such as infections, while sampled. The data stem from a study of identifying expanded T cells in peripheral blood. Study findings and constraints: Technical replicates showed roughly 1.2 changed clones; two weeks around 15; four weeks 19. Across healthy donors, higher total template counts meant significantly greater roughly 2-week count variance.

This CDR3 contains 15 residues. CDR1 and CDR2 from the germline V gene are MDHEN and SYDVKM. With V trimmed by 2 bases and J by 6 bases, 8 bases remained unmatched. This TCR was sampled from a person between 18 and 70 years old in good health. Sequencing was carried out using blood. J is TRBJ2-3 and V is TRBV28; TRBD2 matches 7 bases. As DNA, the CDR3 is TGTGCCAGCAGTTTAGGGGACTATACTCGGGATACGCAGTATTTT. This translates into CASSLGDYTRDTQYF. Full variable domain (remainder filled in from reference TRBV28 and TRBJ2-3): DVKVTQSSRYLVKRTGEKVFLECVQDMDHENMFWYRQDPGLGLRLIYFSYDVKMKEKGDIPEGYSVSREKKERFSLILESASTNQTSMYLCASSLGDYTRDTQYFGPGTRLTVL.